These 2 T cell receptor beta chains were sequenced from one sample in a study of cytomegalovirus exposure and HLA in healthy donors. 60 Vbeta and 13 Jbeta primers were used in PCR. The data were produced by immunoSEQ multiplex PCR, yet TCRdb's version contains in-frame clones alone and is incomplete. The sample lists about 100,000 clones, roughly 80% seen once, with over 5% in the top ten. The sample taken for sequencing was PBMCs. Receptors originate from a female donor in good health and CMV-seropositive.

The rearrangement links TRBV10-2 to TRBJ2-1; 12 nucleotides line up with TRBD2. Trimming cost V 3 bases and J 9 bases; bases outside gene matches: 6. CDR1 and CDR2 (germline): WSHSY, SAAADI. The CDR3 is 15 amino acids. CDR3 amino acids: CASSDRLAGVPEQFF. In nucleotides, the CDR3 is TGCGCCAGCAGTGATCGACTAGCGGGAGTGCCTGAGCAGTTCTTC.

The genes are TRBV10-3 and TRBJ2-4; 14 bases agree with TRBD2. With 10 bases clipped from V and 1 base from J, the junction kept 6 bases outside the gene matches. CDR1 is ENHRY, CDR2 SYGVKD, per germline. CDR3 size: 16 residues. CDR3 DNA: TGTGCCACCGGGACTAGCGGGAGCCAGGCCAAAAACATTCAGTACTTC. It specifies CATGTSGSQAKNIQYF.